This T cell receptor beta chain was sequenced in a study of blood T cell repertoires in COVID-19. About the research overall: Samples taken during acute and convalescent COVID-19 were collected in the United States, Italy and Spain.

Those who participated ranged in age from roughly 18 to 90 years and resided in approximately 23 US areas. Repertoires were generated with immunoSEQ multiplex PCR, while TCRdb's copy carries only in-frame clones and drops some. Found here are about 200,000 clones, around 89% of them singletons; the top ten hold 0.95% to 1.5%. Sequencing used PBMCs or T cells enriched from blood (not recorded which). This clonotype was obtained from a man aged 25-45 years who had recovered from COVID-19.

The CDR3 here is CSASPSQETQYF. CDR3 sequence (DNA): TGCAGTGCTAGTCCTAGCCAAGAGACCCAGTACTTC. This chain uses TRBV20-1 with TRBJ2-5; D ambiguous. V was trimmed by 3 bases and J by 1 base, leaving 6 bases between them. The CDR3 is 12 residues long. Germline CDR1 reads DFQATT; CDR2 reads SNEGSKA (reference sequence).